These 25 T cell receptor beta chains originate from one sample sequenced in a study of T cells in Graves' hyperthyroidism and ophthalmopathy. Authors of the study amplified TCR beta CDR3 regions from RNA transcripts. Primed by the HTBI set, a first-round RT-PCR was run on the TCR CDR3. MiXCR was run by TCRdb on the multiplex PCR reads, yielding one entry per CDR3 protein. This sample has about 700,000 distinct CDR3 sequences; about 14% occur once, and the top ten carry roughly 10%. Sequencing used blood. The receptors shown here come from a woman in her late teens or twenties with Graves' hyperthyroidism.

This clonotype was recorded at least ten times. The chain joins TRBV2 to TRBJ2-5; 7 positions agree with TRBD2. This CDR3 has 14 amino acids. The junction had 4 bases not matched to a gene; V was cut back by 3 bases and J by 3 bases. The V gene's germline CDR1 is SNHLY and CDR2 FYNNEI. CDR3 sequence: CASSDLLAEETQYF. The CDR3 DNA reads TGTGCCAGCAGTGATCTGCTAGCGGAAGAGACCCAGTACTTC. Full variable domain (outside the CDR3, taken from reference TRBV2 and TRBJ2-5): EPEVTQTPSHQVTQMGQEVILRCVPISNHLYFYWYRQILGQKVEFLVSFYNNEISEKSEIFDDQFSVERPDGSNFTLKIRSTKLEDSAMYFCASSDLLAEETQYFGPGTRLLVL.

The V gene is TRBV15, the J gene TRBJ2-4, with TRBD1 matching 7 bases. The length of the CDR3 is 16 residues. The germline gives CDR1 LNHNV, CDR2 YYDKDF (reference sequence). V was pared by 4 bases and J by 1 base, with 7 bases of the junction left unmatched. DNA for the CDR3: TGTGCCACCAGCACCGGACAGGCTTGGGCCAAAAACATTCAGTACTTC. Translation gives CATSTGQAWAKNIQYF.

This clonotype was recorded at least ten times. The V gene is TRBV6-1, the J gene TRBJ2-5; D is unclear. The CDR3 covers 14 residues. With 1 base removed from V and 5 bases from J, the gap between germline ends came to 11 bases. CDR1 is MNHNS, CDR2 SASEGT, per germline. The CDR3 DNA sequence: TGTGCCAGCAGTGAAGTCTCGGGCAGGGAGACCCAGTACTTC. It encodes CASSEVSGRETQYF.

The J gene is TRBJ1-5, the V gene TRBV27, with a possible D match to TRBD1 (6 bases). This CDR3 comprises 16 residues. Germline V lookup: CDR1 MNHEY, CDR2 SMNVEV (reference sequence). V lost 2 bases, J lost 6 bases, and 17 bases lay in between. CDR3 DNA sequence: TGTGCCAGCAGTTTAAAGGGGGGGGGATTTGGTCAGCCCCAGCATTTT. Its protein is CASSLKGGGFGQPQHF.

The sample holds a few counts of this clonotype. This sequence joins TRBV9 and TRBJ1-4; TRBD1 matches 8 bases. CDR1 and CDR2 from the germline V gene are SGDLS and YYNGEE. The CDR3 runs to 15 residues. The V and J ends lost 3 bases and 5 bases, in that order; junction bases with no gene match: 6. CDR3 in amino acids: CASSETGGFNEKLFF. The CDR3 region has the DNA TGTGCCAGCAGCGAAACAGGGGGATTCAATGAAAAACTGTTTTTT.

The sample holds a few counts of this clonotype. V is TRBV9 and J is TRBJ1-1, with TRBD1 as a possible D gene (5 bases). The CDR3 has 16 residues. The germline V gene has CDR1 SGDLS and CDR2 YYNGEE. The V and J ends lost 3 bases and 1 base respectively, with 16 bases between them. CDR3 sequence: CASSGTSGAPNTEAFF. The DNA of the CDR3 is TGTGCCAGCAGCGGCACTTCCGGGGCGCCGAACACTGAAGCTTTCTTT. Full variable domain (remainder filled in from reference TRBV9 and TRBJ1-1): DSGVTQTPKHLITATGQRVTLRCSPRSGDLSVYWYQQSLDQGLQFLIQYYNGEERAKGNILERFSAQQFPDLHSELNLSSLELGDSALYFCASSGTSGAPNTEAFFGQGTRLTVV.

This clonotype was counted ten times or more. J is TRBJ2-7 and V is TRBV6-1; D remains unclear. The CDR3 consists of 11 residues. V dropped 6 bases and J dropped 2 bases, with 5 bases sitting between them. Germline V lookup: CDR1 MNHNS, CDR2 SASEGT. The CDR3 region has the DNA TGTGCCAGCAGCACTACCTACGAGCAGTACTTC. Its protein product is CASSTTYEQYF.

This clonotype was seen only a few times. The chain carries TRBV29-1 and TRBJ2-1; D remains ambiguous. The germline V gene encodes CDR1 SQVTM and CDR2 ANQGSEA. The CDR3 contains 13 residues. Trimming removed 4 bases from V and 2 bases from J, with 9 bases in between. CDR3 DNA: TGCAGCGTTGGTCCCGACACCTACAATGAGCAGTTCTTC. This encodes CSVGPDTYNEQFF.

The gene calls are TRBV14 and TRBJ2-1; 7 bases align to TRBD2. Trimming cost V 4 bases and J 9 bases; bases outside gene matches: 15. Looked up from germline, CDR1 is SGHDN and CDR2 is FVKESK. The CDR3 totals 16 residues. This CDR3 is CASSPLRREYPSEQFF. The CDR3 DNA follows: TGTGCCAGCAGCCCCCTGCGGCGGGAGTACCCCTCTGAGCAGTTCTTC.

This clonotype has ten or more counts. The chain joins TRBV19 to TRBJ2-3; D not resolved. Germline loops: CDR1 LNHDA, CDR2 SQIVND (reference sequence). With 5 bases removed from V and 2 bases from J, the gap between germline ends came to 8 bases. The length of the CDR3 is 13 residues. The CDR3 sequence: CASSHPNTDTQYF. In DNA, the CDR3 is TGTGCCAGTAGTCATCCGAACACAGATACGCAGTATTTT. The full variable domain, with the rest looked up from reference TRBV19 and TRBJ2-3, is DGGITQSPKYLFRKEGQNVTLSCEQNLNHDAMYWYRQDPGQGLRLIYYSQIVNDFQKGDIAEGYSVSREKKESFPLTVTSAQKNPTAFYLCASSHPNTDTQYFGPGTRLTVL.

As to this clonotype: Being one base from a much bigger clone, this may be a read error. The CDR3 DNA reads as TGTGCCGGCAGTTACCGGACTAGCGGGAGGCGGAATGAGCAGTTCTTC. This encodes CAGSYRTSGRRNEQFF. The gene calls are TRBV6-2 or TRBV6-3 and TRBJ2-1, with TRBD2 matching over 14 bases. The CDR3 is 16 residues long. In germline, CDR1 is MNHEY, CDR2 SVGEGT.

This clonotype occurred a few times. The chain links TRBV4-1 to TRBJ2-7; 11 bases agree with TRBD2. With V trimmed by 0 bases and J by 3 bases, 7 bases remained unmatched. Germline CDR1 is MGHRA and CDR2 is YSYEKL. The CDR3 loop spans 17 amino acids. CDR3 in DNA: TGCGCCAGCAGCCAAGATGTAGCGGGAGGGGTCCGCTACGAGCAGTACTTC. It specifies CASSQDVAGGVRYEQYF.

This clonotype has ten or more counts. The chain couples TRBV6-2 or TRBV6-3 to TRBJ2-1, with D possibly TRBD1 on 6 matching bases. CDR1 MNHEY and CDR2 SVGEGT come from the germline V gene. CDR3 length: 13 amino acids. Trimming took off 8 bases at V and 6 bases at J, with 14 bases between the two ends. CDR3 in DNA: TGTGCCAGCGGGGACATGAGCGTCAATGAGCAGTTCTTC. Protein sequence: CASGDMSVNEQFF.

This clonotype has a single count. The rearrangement links TRBV25-1 to TRBJ1-3; TRBD1 is a possible D gene (5 bases). Germline V gene data show CDR1 as MGHDK and CDR2 as SYGVNS. Trimming removed 8 bases from V and 4 bases from J, with 21 bases in between. The CDR3 extends over 16 amino acids. The CDR3 spells CASWTRDPLGGNTIYF. The CDR3, as DNA: TGTGCCAGCTGGACCAGGGACCCCCTGGGGGGAAACACCATATATTTT.

In its sample, this clonotype was seen many times. The genes are TRBV20-1 and TRBJ2-1; D possibly matches TRBD1 or TRBD2 (5 bases each). V lost 1 base and J lost 2, with 21 bases in between. The CDR3 contains 18 residues. Germline V gene sequence: CDR1 DFQATT, CDR2 SNEGSKA (reference sequence). The CDR3 sequence: CSARARVPGRATYNEQFF. The CDR3 DNA reads as TGCAGTGCTAGAGCTAGGGTACCAGGGCGGGCAACCTACAATGAGCAGTTCTTC.

This clonotype was recorded at least ten times. Compared with germline, one end of the junction differs, possibly owing to a read error. This rearrangement joins TRBV13 to TRBJ1-1; possibly TRBD1 for D (6 bases). Germline V gene sequence: CDR1 PRHDT, CDR2 FYEKMQ (reference sequence). This CDR3 comprises 17 residues. CDR3 in DNA: TGTGCCAGCAGCTTAGGCCGGGGGGCCTATTTGAACACTGAGGCTTTCTTT. Amino acids: CASSLGRGAYLNTEAFF.

This clonotype has only a few counts. This chain joins TRBV24-1 and TRBJ1-5, with D unresolved. V lost 3 bases, J lost 6 bases, and 11 bases lay in between. The CDR3 is 14 amino acids. Germline V CDR1 and CDR2: KGHDR, SFDVKD. This CDR3 reads CATSDHQIGQPQHF. The CDR3 region has the DNA TGTGCCACCAGTGATCACCAAATAGGTCAGCCCCAGCATTTT.

This clonotype was counted ten times or more. The chain couples TRBV7-3 to TRBJ2-3, with unresolved D. Germline CDR1 and CDR2: SGHTA and FQGTGA. V gave up 4 bases and J gave up 6 bases, with 20 bases separating them. The CDR3 is 16 residues long. This chain's CDR3 is CASSSSTGPYRDTQYF. The DNA of the CDR3 is TGTGCCAGCAGCTCTTCAACCGGGCCATACCGGGATACGCAGTATTTT.

In its sample, this clonotype was seen a few times. The chain has TRBV19 and TRBJ2-1, with D possibly TRBD2 on 6 matching bases. V lost 2 bases to trimming and J lost 10 bases, with 12 bases between them. The V gene's germline CDR1 is LNHDA and CDR2 SQIVND (reference sequence). The CDR3 spans 13 residues. The CDR3 DNA follows: TGTGCCAGTAGTATAATGGGGGGTAGGGAGCAGTTCTTC. Its translation is CASSIMGGREQFF.

This clonotype appeared a few times. The chain carries TRBV5-1 and TRBJ1-6; a possible D gene is TRBD1 (6 bases). Germline-derived CDR1 and CDR2 are SGHRS and YFSETQ. V was shortened by 4 bases and J by 9 bases, with 14 bases between the two germline ends. CDR3 length: 14 amino acids. The CDR3: CASSNRAEGSPLHF. CDR3 bases: TGCGCCAGCAGCAACAGGGCTGAAGGTTCACCCCTCCACTTT. The whole variable domain, remainder taken from reference TRBV5-1 and TRBJ1-6, is KAGVTQTPRYLIKTRGQQVTLSCSPISGHRSVSWYQQTPGQGLQFLFEYFSETQRNKGNFPGRFSGRQFSNSRSEMNVSTLELGDSALYLCASSNRAEGSPLHFGNGTRLTVT.

The gene calls are TRBV28 and TRBJ2-7; weak D call: TRBD2 (6 bases). Trimming left V 3 bases short and J 5 bases short, with 11 bases between. Germline CDR1 MDHEN, CDR2 SYDVKM. This CDR3 comprises 13 residues. CDR3 DNA: TGTGCCAGCAGTTTTCGGGGGTTAAACGAGCAGTACTTC. This sequence encodes CASSFRGLNEQYF.

In its sample, this clonotype was seen many times. The J gene is TRBJ2-7, the V gene TRBV27, with D possibly being TRBD1 (6 bases). V lost 5 bases, J lost 2 bases, and 19 bases lay in between. CDR1 and CDR2 (germline): MNHEY, SMNVEV (reference sequence). There are 16 residues in the CDR3. Here the CDR3 DNA reads TGTGCCAGCAGTGCGACAGGTTTCACAGGAGCCTACGAGCAGTACTTC. This sequence encodes CASSATGFTGAYEQYF.

The count of this clonotype is one. The rearrangement uses TRBV4-1 and TRBJ2-7; unclear D gene. Germline CDR1 MGHRA, CDR2 YSYEKL. The V and J ends lost 2 bases and 2 bases respectively, with 10 bases between them. The CDR3 spans 14 residues. CDR3 DNA sequence: TGCGCCAGCAGCCAAATAGGACGAACCTACGAGCAGTACTTC. As protein: CASSQIGRTYEQYF.

The chain links TRBV28 to TRBJ1-5, with a tentative D call TRBD1 (6 bases). V shed 4 bases and J shed 7 bases, with 14 bases lying between them. Germline V gene data show CDR1 as MDHEN and CDR2 as SYDVKM. CDR3 length: 14 amino acids. CDR3 sequence (DNA): TGTGCCAGCAGTTCCCTCAGGGGAGGCCAGCCCCAGCATTTT. Its protein product is CASSSLRGGQPQHF. The full variable domain, with the rest looked up from reference TRBV28 and TRBJ1-5, is DVKVTQSSRYLVKRTGEKVFLECVQDMDHENMFWYRQDPGLGLRLIYFSYDVKMKEKGDIPEGYSVSREKKERFSLILESASTNQTSMYLCASSSLRGGQPQHFGDGTRLSIL.

At least ten counts were recorded for this clonotype. This chain connects TRBV28 to TRBJ2-1; no reliable D call. V shed 3 bases and J shed 12 bases, with 12 bases lying between them. Germline CDR1 reads MDHEN; CDR2 reads SYDVKM. This CDR3 has 12 residues. CDR3 loop: CASSFLARAQFF. The CDR3 DNA reads TGTGCCAGCAGTTTCCTGGCCCGGGCGCAGTTCTTC.